These 30 T cell receptor beta chains originate from one sample sequenced in a study of radiation and T cells in renal cell carcinoma. The method was immunoSEQ multiplex PCR; TCRdb's version includes in-frame clones alone and lacks a portion of them. The sample has 70,000 to 100,000 clones; 80% to 90% are singletons. The time point was: blood 2 weeks post-SBRT. Treatment specified: 15 Gy SBRT to primary tumor, nephrectomy 4 weeks later. The sample was blood, taken from a patient whose treatment included radiotherapy and nephrectomy. These receptors all stem from a woman aged 50 to 60 with renal cell carcinoma.

The chain has TRBV4-2 and TRBJ1-1; unclear D gene. The V gene's germline CDR1 is LGHNA and CDR2 YNFKEQ. Trimming cost V 3 bases and J 7 bases, with 15 bases left between them. This CDR3 is 14 amino acids long. Here the CDR3 reads CASSHGNAGDEAFF. CDR3 sequence (DNA): TGTGCCAGCAGCCACGGGAATGCAGGAGATGAAGCTTTCTTT.

V is TRBV18 and J is TRBJ1-5; D is undetermined. Deletions cut 3 bases from V and 0 bases from J, with 6 bases between. The CDR3 runs to 14 residues. Looked up from germline, CDR1 is KGHSH and CDR2 is LQKENI. The CDR3 loop reads CASSPGDSNQPQHF. The CDR3 DNA reads TGTGCCAGCTCACCCGGGGATAGCAATCAGCCCCAGCATTTT.

This clone turned up a few times. CDR3 sequence: CASSPDGQGEKLFF. The CDR3 region has the DNA TGTGCCAGCAGCCCTGATGGACAGGGTGAAAAACTGTTTTTT. The V call is TRBV5-5, the J call TRBJ1-4; 8 bases map to TRBD1. This CDR3 spans 14 amino acids. The ends lost 4 bases at V and 7 bases at J; junction bases unmatched: 6. CDR1 and CDR2 from the germline V gene are SGHKS and YYEKEE (reference sequence).

The chain combines TRBV6-1 with TRBJ1-5, with 9 positions matching TRBD1. CDR3 length: 14 residues. Trimming removed 4 bases from V and 7 bases from J; junction bases left unmatched: 5. Germline V CDR1 and CDR2: MNHNS, SASEGT. CDR3 protein: CASSGTGGGQPQHF. For the CDR3, the DNA is TGTGCCAGCAGTGGAACAGGGGGCGGGCAGCCCCAGCATTTT.

The chain uses TRBV2 and TRBJ2-5, with 10 bases matching TRBD1. The CDR3 contains 15 residues. V gave up 6 bases and J gave up 4 bases; unmatched junction bases: 8. The germline gives CDR1 SNHLY, CDR2 FYNNEI. The CDR3 nucleotides are TGTGCCAGCAGCGCCGGGACAGGGGACGGAGAGACCCAGTACTTC. Translated: CASSAGTGDGETQYF. Full variable domain (missing parts from reference TRBV2 and TRBJ2-5): EPEVTQTPSHQVTQMGQEVILRCVPISNHLYFYWYRQILGQKVEFLVSFYNNEISEKSEIFDDQFSVERPDGSNFTLKIRSTKLEDSAMYFCASSAGTGDGETQYFGPGTRLLVL.

The rearrangement links TRBV9 to TRBJ2-5; maybe TRBD2 (5 bases). The CDR3 extends over 14 amino acids. Germline CDR1 is SGDLS and CDR2 is YYNGEE. V lost 0 bases and J lost 1, with 7 bases in between. The DNA of the CDR3 is TGTGCCAGCAGCGTAGGAGGGCTCCAAGAGACCCAGTACTTC. It translates to CASSVGGLQETQYF.

V is TRBV5-1 and J is TRBJ2-3, with D tentatively TRBD2 (6 bases). With 5 bases removed from V and 5 bases from J, the gap between germline ends came to 15 bases. CDR3 length: 14 residues. Germline V gene data show CDR1 as SGHRS and CDR2 as YFSETQ. The CDR3 nucleotides are TGCGCCAGCAGGAGAGAGGACTACCGAGATACGCAGTATTTT. Protein sequence: CASRREDYRDTQYF.

This clone came up once. V and J are TRBV9 and TRBJ2-7, with D unresolved. Germline V CDR1 and CDR2: SGDLS, YYNGEE. The CDR3 contains 13 residues. V was pared by 4 bases and J by 5 bases, with 13 bases between. In nucleotides, the CDR3 is TGTGCCAGCAGCAAACCTCCCACCAACGAGCAGTACTTC. It yields the protein CASSKPPTNEQYF.

The J gene is TRBJ1-5, the V gene TRBV7-2; no firm D call. CDR3 size: 14 residues. V was clipped by 3 bases and J by 2 bases, with 8 bases between them. CDR1 is SGHTA and CDR2 is FQGNSA in the germline V gene. In DNA, the CDR3 is TGTGCCAGCAGCTTTGAGGGCGGCAATCAGCCCCAGCATTTT. Protein product: CASSFEGGNQPQHF. Based on the CDR3 plus reference TRBV7-2 and TRBJ1-5, the full variable domain is GAGVSQSPSNKVTEKGKDVELRCDPISGHTALYWYRQSLGQGLEFLIYFQGNSAPDKSGLPSDRFSAERTGGSVSTLTIQRTQQEDSAVYLCASSFEGGNQPQHFGDGTRLSIL.

The rearrangement joins TRBV11-3 to TRBJ2-1; D assignment may be TRBD1 or TRBD2 (5 bases each). Germline V gene data show CDR1 as SGHNT and CDR2 as YENEEA. The CDR3 extends over 16 amino acids. V lost 2 bases to trimming and J lost 0 bases, with 11 bases between them. CDR3 coding DNA: TGTGCCAGCAGCTTAATGGGGGACGGCTCCTACAATGAGCAGTTCTTC. This sequence encodes CASSLMGDGSYNEQFF.

The genes are TRBV27 and TRBJ1-5, with 7 nucleotides matching TRBD1. V was pared by 6 bases and J by 4 bases, with 6 bases of the junction left unmatched. The CDR3 length is 14 residues. Germline V gene data show CDR1 as MNHEY and CDR2 as SMNVEV (reference sequence). Written as DNA, the CDR3 is TGTGCCAGCAGGTCAGGGACAGAGAATCAGCCCCAGCATTTT. Protein: CASRSGTENQPQHF.

The chain links TRBV11-2 to TRBJ2-6; D call uncertain. From germline, CDR1 is SGHAT and CDR2 FQNNGV. Trimming pared 0 bases from V and 9 bases from J, leaving 9 bases between. This CDR3 has 14 residues. CDR3 in DNA: TGTGCCAGCAGCTTAGACAGCGAACTCAACGTCCTGACTTTC. Translation gives CASSLDSELNVLTF.

This clone turned up a few times. The chain employs TRBV6-1 and TRBJ2-3, with TRBD1 matching 8 bases. The CDR3 has 17 amino acids. Trimming cost V 3 bases and J 2 bases; bases outside gene matches: 10. In germline, CDR1 is MNHNS, CDR2 SASEGT. The CDR3 region has the DNA TGTGCCAGCAGTGACCTCGGACAGGGAGGTTACACAGATACGCAGTATTTT. Its translation is CASSDLGQGGYTDTQYF.

The chain combines TRBV7-9 with TRBJ2-3; no clear D. V dropped 2 bases and J dropped 0 bases, with 6 bases sitting between them. The CDR3 has 14 amino acids. Germline CDR1 is SEHNR and CDR2 is FQNEAQ (reference sequence). The CDR3 loop is CASSLSLSTDTQYF. The CDR3 coding sequence is TGTGCCAGCAGCTTATCGCTGAGCACAGATACGCAGTATTTT.

This chain connects TRBV18 to TRBJ1-1; TRBD1 aligns across 7 bases. Germline values: CDR1 KGHSH, CDR2 LQKENI. The CDR3 contains 16 residues. The V gene end was trimmed by 2 bases and the J gene end by 3 bases; junction bases not matched to a gene: 9. In DNA, the CDR3 is TGTGCCAGCTCACCATATTCGGAGGGGGCGGACACTGAAGCTTTCTTT. Translating it yields CASSPYSEGADTEAFF.

V and J are TRBV7-2 and TRBJ1-6; 7 bases are shared with TRBD1. The ends lost 4 bases at V and 8 bases at J; junction bases unmatched: 5. The length of the CDR3 is 14 residues. Germline loops: CDR1 SGHTA, CDR2 FQGNSA. CDR3 in DNA: TGTGCCAGCAGCTCTCTGGGACAGTATTCACCCCTCCACTTT. Translating gives CASSSLGQYSPLHF. Looking up the rest from reference TRBV7-2 and TRBJ1-6 gives the full variable domain: GAGVSQSPSNKVTEKGKDVELRCDPISGHTALYWYRQSLGQGLEFLIYFQGNSAPDKSGLPSDRFSAERTGGSVSTLTIQRTQQEDSAVYLCASSSLGQYSPLHFGNGTRLTVT.

The chain is built from TRBV5-1 and TRBJ2-2, with D possibly being TRBD2 (7 bases). Germline assignment: CDR1 SGHRS and CDR2 YFSETQ. V lost 4 bases, J lost 5 bases, and 18 bases lay in between. The CDR3 is 16 amino acids. The CDR3 spells CASSRGGQPLTGELFF. CDR3 bases: TGCGCCAGCAGCCGCGGGGGACAACCCCTGACCGGGGAGCTGTTTTTT. Based on the CDR3 plus reference TRBV5-1 and TRBJ2-2, the full variable domain is KAGVTQTPRYLIKTRGQQVTLSCSPISGHRSVSWYQQTPGQGLQFLFEYFSETQRNKGNFPGRFSGRQFSNSRSEMNVSTLELGDSALYLCASSRGGQPLTGELFFGEGSRLTVL.

The chain employs TRBV6-5 and TRBJ2-5, with 7 bases lining up with TRBD2. V gave up 2 bases and J gave up 4 bases; unmatched junction bases: 7. The CDR3 loop spans 15 amino acids. Germline V CDR1 and CDR2: MNHEY, SVGAGI. The CDR3 reads CASSYVGERGETQYF. CDR3 bases: TGTGCCAGCAGTTACGTGGGGGAGCGGGGAGAGACCCAGTACTTC.

J is TRBJ2-3 and V is TRBV5-5; the D is unclear. Germline assignment: CDR1 SGHKS and CDR2 YYEKEE (reference sequence). V shed 2 bases and J shed 0 bases, with 4 bases lying between them. The CDR3 loop spans 13 amino acids. Here the CDR3 reads CASSFLSTDTQYF. The CDR3, as DNA: TGTGCCAGCAGCTTTTTGAGCACAGATACGCAGTATTTT.

A few counts support this clone. V usage is TRBV20-1 and J usage is TRBJ1-1, with D hard to call. Germline loops: CDR1 DFQATT, CDR2 SNEGSKA (reference sequence). This CDR3 region has 10 residues. Deletions cut 2 bases from V and 5 bases from J, with 3 bases between. In DNA, the CDR3 is TGCAGTGCTAGATCAACTGAAGCTTTCTTT. Protein sequence: CSARSTEAFF.

This rearrangement joins TRBV19 to TRBJ1-3; 7 bases are shared with TRBD1. With V trimmed by 5 bases and J by 0 bases, 10 bases remained unmatched. The CDR3 contains 17 residues. Per the germline V gene, CDR1 is LNHDA and CDR2 is SQIVND (reference sequence). In DNA, the CDR3 is TGTGCCAGTAGTTCGCGGACAGGCCCAAGCTCTGGAAACACCATATATTTT. The encoded protein is CASSSRTGPSSGNTIYF. Combining the CDR3 with reference TRBV19 and TRBJ1-3 gives the whole variable domain DGGITQSPKYLFRKEGQNVTLSCEQNLNHDAMYWYRQDPGQGLRLIYYSQIVNDFQKGDIAEGYSVSREKKESFPLTVTSAQKNPTAFYLCASSSRTGPSSGNTIYFGEGSWLTVV.

This rearrangement joins TRBV5-8 to TRBJ2-5; 13 bases map to TRBD2. This CDR3 comprises 15 residues. V lost 4 bases to trimming and J lost 4 bases; unmatched junction nucleotides: 4. The germline V gene encodes CDR1 SGHTS and CDR2 YDEGEE. The CDR3: CASSQGLAGSETQYF. CDR3 sequence (DNA): TGTGCCAGCAGCCAGGGACTAGCGGGGTCAGAGACCCAGTACTTC. The variable domain in full, completed from reference TRBV5-8 and TRBJ2-5, reads EAGVTQSPTHLIKTRGQQATLRCSPISGHTSVYWYQQALGLGLQFLLWYDEGEERNRGNFPPRFSGRQFPNYSSELNVNALELEDSALYLCASSQGLAGSETQYFGPGTRLLVL.

The CDR3 region is CASSFAGGSYEQYF. CDR3 DNA sequence: TGTGCCAGCAGTTTTGCCGGGGGATCCTACGAGCAGTACTTC. The rearrangement uses TRBV28 and TRBJ2-7; tentatively, D is TRBD2 (6 bases). Germline V CDR1 and CDR2: MDHEN, SYDVKM. This CDR3 spans 14 amino acids. Trimming took off 3 bases at V and 1 base at J, with 10 bases between the two ends.

This rearrangement joins TRBV5-4 to TRBJ2-7; TRBD2 agrees at 10 bases. The V and J ends lost 0 bases and 0 bases, in that order; junction bases with no gene match: 3. This CDR3 comprises 16 residues. The V gene's germline CDR1 is SGHNT and CDR2 YYREEE (reference sequence). The chain's CDR3 is CASSLASSGGSYEQYF. In DNA form, the CDR3 reads TGTGCCAGCAGCTTGGCATCTAGCGGGGGCTCCTACGAGCAGTACTTC.

V gene TRBV4-1 combines with J gene TRBJ1-3; D not certain. The germline V gene encodes CDR1 MGHRA and CDR2 YSYEKL. The CDR3 extends over 15 amino acids. Trimming cost V 1 base and J 0 bases, with 7 bases left between them. The CDR3 sequence: CASSQGRYSGNTIYF. As DNA, the CDR3 is TGCGCCAGCAGCCAAGGCCGATACTCTGGAAACACCATATATTTT.

This rearrangement joins TRBV4-1 to TRBJ1-2; 8 bases are shared with TRBD1. The CDR3 totals 15 residues. Germline V gene data show CDR1 as MGHRA and CDR2 as YSYEKL. The J segment lost 4 bases and the V segment lost 3 bases, leaving 7 bases of the junction unmatched. CDR3: CASSQVTGAGYGYTF. CDR3 coding DNA: TGCGCCAGCAGCCAGGTGACAGGGGCCGGCTATGGCTACACCTTC.

The chain combines TRBV5-4 with TRBJ2-3; 7 bases agree with TRBD2. V shed 2 bases and J 3 bases; nucleotides not matched to a gene: 9. CDR3 length equals 16 residues. Germline V gene data show CDR1 as SGHNT and CDR2 as YYREEE (reference sequence). CDR3 in amino acids: CASSFWSAGATDTQYF. DNA of the CDR3: TGTGCCAGCAGCTTTTGGTCGGCGGGAGCAACAGATACGCAGTATTTT.

V and J are TRBV29-1 and TRBJ2-2; unclear D gene. The V gene lost 6 bases and the J gene lost 2 bases, with 4 bases spanning the gap. CDR3 length: 11 amino acids. CDR1 and CDR2 from the germline V gene are SQVTM and ANQGSEA. As DNA, the CDR3 is TGCAGCGTAGATAACACCGGGGAGCTGTTTTTT. Translating it yields CSVDNTGELFF.

This clone was recorded once. V is TRBV4-3 and J is TRBJ1-5; no clear D. There are 14 residues in the CDR3. CDR1 is LGHNA and CDR2 is YSLEER in the germline V gene. V was trimmed by 0 bases and J by 4 bases, leaving 7 bases between them. The CDR3 protein is CASSQDKRNQPQHF. CDR3 sequence (DNA): TGCGCCAGCAGCCAAGATAAACGGAATCAGCCCCAGCATTTT.

The chain is built from TRBV2 and TRBJ1-5, with no clear D. The CDR3 contains 13 residues. V was trimmed by 6 bases and J by 4 bases, leaving 10 bases between them. The germline V gene has CDR1 SNHLY and CDR2 FYNNEI. Written as DNA, the CDR3 is TGTGCCAGCAGACTTGGGCAAAATCAGCCCCAGCATTTT. Its protein product is CASRLGQNQPQHF.